What follows are 30 T cell receptor beta chains derived from one specimen sequenced in a study of control samples from healthy donors and cancer patients. The repertoire was sequenced with immunoSEQ multiplex PCR; TCRdb's copy has only in-frame clones and lacks some. There are 150,000 to 200,000 clones in the sample; 80% to 95% occur only once, and 0.65% to 0.85% lies in the top ten. What was sequenced was blood. The receptors derive from a woman in her 30s in good health.

The rearrangement uses TRBV7-2 and TRBJ2-7; TRBD2 agrees at 7 bases. V dropped 5 bases and J dropped 4; count of bases not matched to a gene: 8. Germline-derived CDR1 and CDR2 are SGHTA and FQGNSA. The CDR3 loop spans 14 amino acids. This chain's CDR3 is CASSTAGSVYEQYF. The CDR3 DNA sequence: TGTGCCAGCAGCACAGCGGGGTCGGTATACGAGCAGTACTTC.

The chain joins TRBV4-2 to TRBJ1-5; no clear D. CDR1 and CDR2 (germline): LGHNA, YNFKEQ. Trimming pared 0 bases from V and 6 bases from J, leaving 15 bases between. The CDR3 consists of 16 residues. CDR3 protein: CASSQDHPSMTQPQHF. The CDR3 DNA is TGTGCCAGCAGCCAAGATCATCCCAGCATGACTCAGCCCCAGCATTTT.

This chain connects TRBV7-3 to TRBJ2-7; D unclear. CDR3 length: 15 residues. Trimming removed 1 base from V and 1 base from J, with 11 bases in between. CDR1 is SGHTA, CDR2 FQGTGA, per germline. Here the CDR3 reads CASSLRPTSSYEQYF. The CDR3 coding sequence is TGTGCCAGCAGCTTAAGACCCACCTCGTCCTACGAGCAGTACTTC.

CDR3 amino acids: CASSQDQVRGNTQYF. The DNA of the CDR3 is TGTGCCAGCAGCCAAGATCAAGTAAGGGGAAATACGCAGTATTTT. The V call is TRBV3-1 (or the pseudogene TRBV3-2), the J call TRBJ2-3, with D perhaps TRBD1 (5 bases). Trimming pared 0 bases from V and 7 bases from J, leaving 14 bases between. Germline V gene data show CDR1 as LGHDT and CDR2 as YNNKEL (reference sequence). The CDR3 spans 15 residues.

The V and J genes are TRBV6-4 and TRBJ2-1, with D possibly TRBD2 on 6 matching bases. The CDR3 has 14 residues. Trimming left V 6 bases short and J 7 bases short, with 16 bases between. Germline values: CDR1 MRHNA, CDR2 SNTAGT. The CDR3 protein is CASSPGVEKNEQFF. The CDR3 DNA is TGTGCCAGCAGCCCGGGGGTTGAGAAAAATGAGCAGTTCTTC.

The gene calls are TRBV2 and TRBJ1-5; the D is unclear. V shed 5 bases and J shed 6 bases, with 17 bases lying between them. There are 15 residues in the CDR3. In germline, CDR1 is SNHLY, CDR2 FYNNEI. The CDR3 region is CASSPSGGSRQPQHF. The CDR3 DNA sequence: TGTGCCAGCAGTCCTTCGGGAGGGAGCCGTCAGCCCCAGCATTTT.

The chain carries TRBV10-3 and TRBJ1-3; maybe TRBD1 (5 bases). The CDR3 has 13 residues. The V gene lost 3 bases and the J gene lost 3 bases, with 6 bases spanning the gap. Germline CDR1 ENHRY, CDR2 SYGVKD. CDR3: CAISDRDGNTIYF. In DNA, the CDR3 is TGTGCCATCAGTGACAGGGATGGAAACACCATATATTTT.

This chain joins TRBV7-2 and TRBJ2-7; D is possibly TRBD2 (7 bases). Trimming pared 2 bases from V and 7 bases from J, leaving 9 bases between. The CDR3 has 12 amino acids. Germline V gives CDR1 SGHTA, CDR2 FQGNSA. Here the CDR3 DNA reads TGTGCCAGCAGCTTAAGGGGGGGAGAGCAGTACTTC. This gives the protein CASSLRGGEQYF. Full variable domain (rest looked up from reference TRBV7-2 and TRBJ2-7): GAGVSQSPSNKVTEKGKDVELRCDPISGHTALYWYRQSLGQGLEFLIYFQGNSAPDKSGLPSDRFSAERTGGSVSTLTIQRTQQEDSAVYLCASSLRGGEQYFGPGTRLTVT.

The chain has TRBV20-1 and TRBJ1-2; D gene ambiguous. CDR1 is DFQATT and CDR2 is SNEGSKA in the germline V gene (reference sequence). Trimming pared 3 bases from V and 8 bases from J, leaving 10 bases between. There are 11 residues in the CDR3. CDR3 in DNA: TGCAGTGCTAGTCTCCGGTGGGGCTACACCTTC. It is translated as CSASLRWGYTF.

In its sample, this clone was seen a few times. The V call is TRBV18, the J call TRBJ1-1, with 9 bases identical to TRBD1. J was trimmed by 5 bases and V by 1 base; bases with no gene match: 2. The CDR3 covers 14 residues. CDR1 is KGHSH and CDR2 is LQKENI in the germline V gene. The CDR3 loop is CASSPLDRGTEAFF. CDR3 in DNA: TGTGCCAGCTCACCACTGGACAGGGGAACTGAAGCTTTCTTT.

The gene calls are TRBV7-8 and TRBJ1-3, with D hard to call. Germline V CDR1 and CDR2: SGHVS, FQNEAQ. V lost 0 bases and J lost 0, with 6 bases in between. CDR3 size: 15 residues. The CDR3 sequence: CASSLAPSSGNTIYF. The CDR3 DNA reads as TGTGCCAGCAGCTTAGCCCCGAGCTCTGGAAACACCATATATTTT.

V gene TRBV5-1 combines with J gene TRBJ2-5; 10 bases are shared with TRBD2. Germline assignment: CDR1 SGHRS and CDR2 YFSETQ. V was pared by 1 base and J by 2 bases, with 2 bases of the junction left unmatched. The CDR3 extends over 15 amino acids. The CDR3 is CASSLTSGIQETQYF. The DNA for the CDR3 is TGCGCCAGCAGCTTGACTAGCGGGATTCAAGAGACCCAGTACTTC. The full variable domain, with the rest looked up from reference TRBV5-1 and TRBJ2-5, is KAGVTQTPRYLIKTRGQQVTLSCSPISGHRSVSWYQQTPGQGLQFLFEYFSETQRNKGNFPGRFSGRQFSNSRSEMNVSTLELGDSALYLCASSLTSGIQETQYFGPGTRLLVL.

The chain is built from TRBV7-9 and TRBJ2-1; 11 bases are a match to TRBD2. Unmatched junction bases numbered 11, after V lost 4 bases and J lost 3 bases. This CDR3 spans 18 amino acids. Germline V gene sequence: CDR1 SEHNR, CDR2 FQNEAQ (reference sequence). The CDR3 bases are TGTGCCAGCAGCTCCACCGAGGGGGGACTAGCGGACTACAATGAGCAGTTCTTC. Translation gives CASSSTEGGLADYNEQFF. The variable domain in full, with the rest retrieved from reference TRBV7-9 and TRBJ2-1, is DTGVSQNPRHKITKRGQNVTFRCDPISEHNRLYWYRQTLGQGPEFLTYFQNEAQLEKSRLLSDRFSAERPKGSFSTLEIQRTEQGDSAMYLCASSSTEGGLADYNEQFFGPGTRLTVL.

The chain links TRBV4-2 to TRBJ2-7; D is unresolved. In germline, CDR1 is LGHNA, CDR2 YNFKEQ. The CDR3 is made up of 13 amino acids. V was shortened by 1 base and J by 6 bases, with 10 bases between the two germline ends. CDR3 sequence (DNA): TGTGCCAGCAGCCAAGGGACCGCCGCCGAGCAGTACTTC. Its translation: CASSQGTAAEQYF.

The chain uses TRBV29-1 and TRBJ2-3; 8 bases match TRBD2. The CDR3 totals 15 residues. The germline V gene encodes CDR1 SQVTM and CDR2 ANQGSEA. V was clipped by 6 bases and J by 1 base; unmatched bases: 9. The CDR3 region has the DNA TGCAGCGTGAAGACCGGGACTAGGGGCACAGATACGCAGTATTTT. This sequence encodes CSVKTGTRGTDTQYF.

The sample holds a few counts of this clone. V gene TRBV19 combines with J gene TRBJ2-1; 9 positions match TRBD2. V lost 5 bases and J lost 7; bases outside the gene matches: 12. This CDR3 has 16 residues. CDR1 and CDR2 (germline): LNHDA, SQIVND (reference sequence). The CDR3 nucleotides read TGTGCCAGTAGTCTTAGGAGTAGCGGGAGAGTAAATGAGCAGTTCTTC. Residues: CASSLRSSGRVNEQFF.

This rearrangement joins TRBV12-5 to TRBJ1-2; perhaps TRBD1 as D (5 bases). CDR1 is LGHNT, CDR2 FRNRAP, per germline. This CDR3 is built from 13 residues. V was cut by 3 bases and J by 2 bases, with 7 bases left in between. DNA of the CDR3: TGTGCTAGTGGTTTCGGGGCGAACTATGGCTACACCTTC. Amino acid sequence: CASGFGANYGYTF.

The chain carries TRBV7-2 and TRBJ2-7, with D perhaps TRBD1 (5 bases). CDR3 length: 13 amino acids. Germline CDR1 is SGHTA and CDR2 is FQGNSA. Trimming shortened V by 0 bases and J by 6 bases, and 9 bases separated the two germline ends. The CDR3 nucleotides read TGTGCCAGCAGCTTAGCGCTCCAGGGCGAGCAGTACTTC. Translating it yields CASSLALQGEQYF.

The chain has TRBV5-5 and TRBJ1-4; D might be TRBD1 (5 bases). The CDR3 has 13 residues. V was shortened by 3 bases and J by 3 bases, with 6 bases between the two germline ends. Germline assignment: CDR1 SGHKS and CDR2 YYEKEE (reference sequence). In DNA, the CDR3 is TGTGCCAGCAGCTGGGACGCTAATGAAAAACTGTTTTTT. Protein product: CASSWDANEKLFF.

J is TRBJ1-1 and V is TRBV18; 7 bases are a match to TRBD1. The trim removed 4 bases at V and 0 bases at J, leaving 2 bases unmatched. Germline values: CDR1 KGHSH, CDR2 LQKENI. This CDR3 comprises 14 residues. The CDR3 region has the DNA TGTGCCAGCTCACAGGACAGGCTGAACACTGAAGCTTTCTTT. It translates to CASSQDRLNTEAFF. The full variable domain, in which reference TRBV18 and TRBJ1-1 provide the parts outside the CDR3, is NAGVMQNPRHLVRRRGQEARLRCSPMKGHSHVYWYRQLPEEGLKFMVYLQKENIIDESGMPKERFSAEFPKEGPSILRIQQVVRGDSAAYFCASSQDRLNTEAFFGQGTRLTVV.

V and J are TRBV10-3 and TRBJ2-5; 8 nucleotides line up with TRBD2. CDR3 length equals 16 residues. With V trimmed by 4 bases and J by 3 bases, 10 bases remained unmatched. The germline V gene encodes CDR1 ENHRY and CDR2 SYGVKD. The CDR3 region is CAISAGSGRAKETQYF. The CDR3 bases are TGTGCCATCAGTGCGGGAAGCGGGAGAGCGAAAGAGACCCAGTACTTC.

Written as DNA, the CDR3 is TGTGCCACCAGTGAGGGGGCCGGCGCAGATACGCAGTATTTT. The encoded protein is CATSEGAGADTQYF. The chain carries TRBV24-1 and TRBJ2-3; possible D gene TRBD1, 6 bases. The CDR3 length is 14 residues. V was pared by 4 bases and J by 4 bases, with 11 bases between. Per germline, CDR1 KGHDR and CDR2 SFDVKD.

The chain combines TRBV15 with TRBJ1-1; D is perhaps TRBD1 (6 bases). Germline V CDR1 and CDR2: LNHNV, YYDKDF (reference sequence). The CDR3 spans 13 residues. V lost 3 bases to trimming and J lost 5 bases, with 10 bases between them. Here the CDR3 reads CATSSRGDTEAFF. CDR3 sequence (DNA): TGTGCCACCAGCAGTAGGGGGGATACTGAAGCTTTCTTT.

V and J are TRBV11-2 and TRBJ1-1, with D hard to call. Germline assignment: CDR1 SGHAT and CDR2 FQNNGV. Trimming took 2 bases from V and 6 from J, leaving 13 bases between them. CDR3 length: 14 amino acids. CDR3 coding DNA: TGTGCCAGCAGCTTAATCAAGAAGGGCCCTGAAGCTTTCTTT. It codes for CASSLIKKGPEAFF.

The chain has TRBV6-1 and TRBJ2-1, with D uncertain. The V and J ends lost 5 bases and 9 bases respectively, with 8 bases between them. Germline CDR1 reads MNHNS; CDR2 reads SASEGT. The CDR3 totals 11 residues. The chain's CDR3 is CASSLVAEQFF. The CDR3 nucleotides read TGTGCCAGCAGTTTGGTGGCTGAGCAGTTCTTC.

The V gene is TRBV6-1, the J gene TRBJ2-7, with TRBD1 matching over 12 bases. From germline, CDR1 is MNHNS and CDR2 SASEGT. Unmatched junction bases numbered 5, after V lost 2 bases and J lost 6 bases. The CDR3 spans 15 residues. CDR3 in DNA: TGTGCCAGCAGTGAATCGGGGGACAGGGGGCGCGAGCAGTACTTC. Its translation: CASSESGDRGREQYF.

V and J are TRBV21-1 and TRBJ1-2. TRBV21-1 is termed a pseudogene. The length of the CDR3 is 13 residues. The CDR3 sequence: CASSSRRGQGYTF. Written as DNA, the CDR3 is TGTGCCAGCAGCTCTCGACGGGGGCAGGGCTACACCTTC.

The V and J genes are TRBV10-3 and TRBJ1-2; D remains ambiguous. Trimming stripped 5 bases from V and 4 bases from J, with 14 bases between. The CDR3 is 14 residues long. Germline V gene sequence: CDR1 ENHRY, CDR2 SYGVKD. DNA of the CDR3: TGTGCCATCAGTACAGAGACGAGCGCCTATGGCTACACCTTC. It encodes CAISTETSAYGYTF.

The chain joins TRBV25-1 to TRBJ1-5, with a possible D match to TRBD1 (6 bases). V was clipped by 6 bases and J by 2 bases, with 14 bases between them. The germline gives CDR1 MGHDK, CDR2 SYGVNS. CDR3 length: 15 residues. CDR3 in amino acids: CASSPGGSGNQPQHF. The CDR3 DNA is TGTGCCAGCAGCCCGGGGGGCAGTGGCAATCAGCCCCAGCATTTT.

This chain links TRBV5-4 with TRBJ1-1; 9 nucleotides agree with TRBD1. Unmatched junction bases numbered 11, after V lost 1 base and J lost 7 bases. The germline CDR1 and CDR2 sequences are SGHNT and YYREEE (reference sequence). The CDR3 covers 16 residues. The CDR3 DNA follows: TGTGCCAGCAGCTTGTCCGGGACAGGGTTTAAAGGTGAAGCTTTCTTT. Protein: CASSLSGTGFKGEAFF.